The 7 T cell receptor beta chains below come from one sample, sequenced in a study of blood T cell repertoires in COVID-19. Libraries were prepared by immunoSEQ multiplex PCR; TCRdb keeps only in-frame clonotypes and omits some of them. The sample carries around 400,000 clones, around 87% recorded once. The sequenced sample was peripheral blood. These receptors all come from a woman in her sixties or seventies with COVID-19, enrolled during active disease.

The chain recombines TRBV4-1 with TRBJ2-5, with D perhaps being TRBD1 or TRBD2 (9 bases each). Trimming shortened V by 2 bases and J by 6 bases, and 34 bases separated the two germline ends. The germline V gene has CDR1 MGHRA and CDR2 YSYEKL. The length of the CDR3 is 21 residues. This CDR3 is CASSQTGGAGSFAGGRKTQYF. Written as DNA, the CDR3 is TGCGCCAGCAGCCAAACAGGGGGCGCAGGAAGTTTTGCGGGGGGGCGTAAGACCCAGTACTTC.

The chain recombines TRBV5-4 with TRBJ2-7, with 9 bases aligning to TRBD1. Per germline, CDR1 SGHNT and CDR2 YYREEE (reference sequence). CDR3 length: 14 residues. The V and J ends lost 2 bases and 4 bases, in that order; junction bases with no gene match: 4. The CDR3 loop reads CASSLQGARYEQYF. The CDR3 coding sequence is TGTGCCAGCAGCTTACAGGGGGCGCGATACGAGCAGTACTTC.

This clone was seen once. The gene calls are TRBV5-5 and TRBJ2-5; D is unresolved. The CDR3 length is 15 residues. Germline CDR1 SGHKS, CDR2 YYEKEE (reference sequence). Trimming took off 9 bases at V and 2 bases at J, with 20 bases between the two ends. The chain's CDR3 is CATQALPGMQETQYF. The CDR3 nucleotides are TGTGCCACCCAGGCCCTTCCAGGAATGCAAGAGACCCAGTACTTC.

This chain uses TRBV7-8 with TRBJ2-3; D is ambiguous. Looked up from germline, CDR1 is SGHVS and CDR2 is FQNEAQ. Trimming removed 5 bases at V and 1 base at J, with 13 bases between. The CDR3 totals 15 residues. The CDR3 nucleotides are TGTGCCAGCAGCGACAACTCGGCTCGCACAGATACGCAGTATTTT. Translating gives CASSDNSARTDTQYF.

The chain carries TRBV11-3 and TRBJ2-7; D may be TRBD2 (5 bases). Per germline, CDR1 SGHNT and CDR2 YENEEA. With 5 bases removed from V and 2 bases from J, the gap between germline ends came to 10 bases. The CDR3 extends over 13 amino acids. CDR3 coding DNA: TGTGCCAGCAGCCGGGGTGACCCCTACGAGCAGTACTTC. It codes for CASSRGDPYEQYF.

The chain combines TRBV5-1 with TRBJ2-5; no clear D. Germline CDR1 SGHRS, CDR2 YFSETQ. Trimming shortened V by 0 bases and J by 4 bases, and 4 bases separated the two germline ends. This CDR3 region has 12 residues. CDR3 DNA: TGCGCCAGCAGCTTGGATCTAGAGACCCAGTACTTC. Translation gives CASSLDLETQYF.

The chain combines TRBV7-9 with TRBJ2-7, with 7 bases matching TRBD2. The junction had 7 bases not matched to a gene; V was cut back by 5 bases and J by 9 bases. CDR3 length equals 12 residues. Germline assignment: CDR1 SEHNR and CDR2 FQNEAQ (reference sequence). CDR3 sequence (DNA): TGTGCCAGCAGCCCGCGGGGGTCGGCGCAGTACTTC. Amino acid sequence: CASSPRGSAQYF.